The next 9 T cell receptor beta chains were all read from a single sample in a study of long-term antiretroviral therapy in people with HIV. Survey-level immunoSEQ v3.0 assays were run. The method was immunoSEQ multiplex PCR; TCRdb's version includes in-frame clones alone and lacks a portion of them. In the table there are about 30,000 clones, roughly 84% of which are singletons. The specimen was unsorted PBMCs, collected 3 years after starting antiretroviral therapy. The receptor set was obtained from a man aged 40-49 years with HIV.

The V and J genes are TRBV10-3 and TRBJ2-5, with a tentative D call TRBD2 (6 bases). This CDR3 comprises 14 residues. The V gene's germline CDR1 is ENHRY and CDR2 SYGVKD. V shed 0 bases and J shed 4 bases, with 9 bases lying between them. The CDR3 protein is CAISESRGGETQYF. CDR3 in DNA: TGTGCCATCAGTGAGTCGCGGGGAGGAGAGACCCAGTACTTC.

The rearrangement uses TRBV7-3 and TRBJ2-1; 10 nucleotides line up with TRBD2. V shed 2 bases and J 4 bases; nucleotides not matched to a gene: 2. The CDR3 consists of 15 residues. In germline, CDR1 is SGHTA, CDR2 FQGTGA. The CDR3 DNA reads TGTGCCAGCAGCTTAGGGACTAGCGATTACAATGAGCAGTTCTTC. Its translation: CASSLGTSDYNEQFF.

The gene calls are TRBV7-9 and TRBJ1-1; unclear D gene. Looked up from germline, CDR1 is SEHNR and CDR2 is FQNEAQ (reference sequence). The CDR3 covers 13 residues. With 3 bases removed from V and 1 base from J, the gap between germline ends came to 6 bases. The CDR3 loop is CASSFSSNTEAFF. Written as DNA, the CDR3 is TGTGCCAGCAGCTTTTCATCGAACACTGAAGCTTTCTTT. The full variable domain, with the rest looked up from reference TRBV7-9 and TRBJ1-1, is DTGVSQNPRHKITKRGQNVTFRCDPISEHNRLYWYRQTLGQGPEFLTYFQNEAQLEKSRLLSDRFSAERPKGSFSTLEIQRTEQGDSAMYLCASSFSSNTEAFFGQGTRLTVV.

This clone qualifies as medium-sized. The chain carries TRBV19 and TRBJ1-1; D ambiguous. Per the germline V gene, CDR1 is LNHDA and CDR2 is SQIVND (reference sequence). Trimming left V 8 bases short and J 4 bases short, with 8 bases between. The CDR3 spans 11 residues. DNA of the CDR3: TGTGCCAGTGCGGGTAGCACTGAAGCTTTCTTT. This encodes CASAGSTEAFF.

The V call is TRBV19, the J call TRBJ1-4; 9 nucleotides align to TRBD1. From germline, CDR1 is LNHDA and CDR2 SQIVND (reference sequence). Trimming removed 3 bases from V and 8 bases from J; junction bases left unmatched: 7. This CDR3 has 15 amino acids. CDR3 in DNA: TGTGCCAGTAGTATGACAGGGGGACCGGGAGAAAAACTGTTTTTT. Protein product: CASSMTGGPGEKLFF.

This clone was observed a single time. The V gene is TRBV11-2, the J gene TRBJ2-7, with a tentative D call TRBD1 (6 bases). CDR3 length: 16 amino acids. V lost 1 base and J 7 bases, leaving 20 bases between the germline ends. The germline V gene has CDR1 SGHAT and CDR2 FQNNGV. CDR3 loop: CASSLGGAGALREQYF. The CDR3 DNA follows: TGTGCCAGCAGCTTAGGCGGTGCAGGGGCCCTACGGGAGCAGTACTTC.

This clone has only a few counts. In DNA, the CDR3 is TGTGCCAGCAGCTCCCCCACCGACGGGAATAAAGCTTTCTTT. Its translation: CASSSPTDGNKAFF. The gene calls are TRBV7-6 and TRBJ1-1; D gene unclear. CDR1 and CDR2 (germline): SGHVS, FNYEAQ. The V gene lost 4 bases and the J gene lost 9 bases, with 18 bases spanning the gap. The CDR3 has 14 amino acids.

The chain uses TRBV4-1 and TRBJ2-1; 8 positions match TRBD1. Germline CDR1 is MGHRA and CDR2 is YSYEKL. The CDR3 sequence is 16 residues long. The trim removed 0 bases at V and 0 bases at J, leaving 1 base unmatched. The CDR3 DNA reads TGCGCCAGCAGCCAAGATGGGACAGGCTCCTACAATGAGCAGTTCTTC. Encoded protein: CASSQDGTGSYNEQFF.

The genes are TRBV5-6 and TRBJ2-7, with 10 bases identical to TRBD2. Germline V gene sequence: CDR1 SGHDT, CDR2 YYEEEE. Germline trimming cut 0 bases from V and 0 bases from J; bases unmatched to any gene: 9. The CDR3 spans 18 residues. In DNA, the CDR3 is TGTGCCAGCAGCTTGGGTTTAGCGGGGGGCCCCTCCTCCTACGAGCAGTACTTC. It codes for CASSLGLAGGPSSYEQYF.